This T cell receptor (beta chain) was found in a study of T cells in Graves' hyperthyroidism and ophthalmopathy. At least ten counts were recorded for this clonotype. Amplification of TCR beta CDR3 regions was performed using RNA transcripts as template. The HTBI primer set drove a first-round RT-PCR of the TCR CDR3. TCRdb itself ran the multiplex PCR reads through MiXCR, one entry per CDR3 protein. The top ten hold almost 8% of the sample, which has about 290,000 distinct CDR3 sequences, about an eighth seen once. The CDR3 length is 17 residues. Germline CDR1 LNHNV, CDR2 YYDKDF (reference sequence). V lost 0 bases, J lost 4 bases, and 6 bases stayed unmatched.

The source material was blood. The clonotype was recovered from a woman in her twenties or thirties with Graves' hyperthyroidism that later progressed to Graves' ophthalmopathy. The V call is TRBV15, the J call TRBJ2-5; 12 bases are shared with TRBD2. The CDR3 is CATSRDRPTSGRETQYF. Here the CDR3 DNA reads TGTGCCACCAGCAGAGATCGGCCGACTAGCGGGAGAGAGACCCAGTACTTC.